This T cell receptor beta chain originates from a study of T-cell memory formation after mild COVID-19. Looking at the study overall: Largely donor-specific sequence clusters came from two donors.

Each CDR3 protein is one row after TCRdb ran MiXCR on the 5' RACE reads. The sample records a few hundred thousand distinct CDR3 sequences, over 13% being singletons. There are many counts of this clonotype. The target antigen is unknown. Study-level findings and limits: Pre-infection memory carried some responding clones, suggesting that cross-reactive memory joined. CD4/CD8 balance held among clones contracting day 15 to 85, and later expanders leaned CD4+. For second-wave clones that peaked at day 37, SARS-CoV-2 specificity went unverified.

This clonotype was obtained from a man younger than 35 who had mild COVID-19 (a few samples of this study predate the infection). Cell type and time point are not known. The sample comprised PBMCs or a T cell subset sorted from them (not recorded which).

This chain's CDR3 is CASSSGPGVYEQYF. CDR3 DNA: TGTGCCAGCAGTTCAGGACCGGGAGTATACGAGCAGTACTTC. The J gene is TRBJ2-7, the V gene TRBV7-2, with D perhaps matching TRBD2 (6 bases). The germline gives CDR1 SGHTA, CDR2 FQGNSA. V was trimmed by 6 bases and J by 4 bases, leaving 16 bases between them. The CDR3 sequence is 14 residues long.